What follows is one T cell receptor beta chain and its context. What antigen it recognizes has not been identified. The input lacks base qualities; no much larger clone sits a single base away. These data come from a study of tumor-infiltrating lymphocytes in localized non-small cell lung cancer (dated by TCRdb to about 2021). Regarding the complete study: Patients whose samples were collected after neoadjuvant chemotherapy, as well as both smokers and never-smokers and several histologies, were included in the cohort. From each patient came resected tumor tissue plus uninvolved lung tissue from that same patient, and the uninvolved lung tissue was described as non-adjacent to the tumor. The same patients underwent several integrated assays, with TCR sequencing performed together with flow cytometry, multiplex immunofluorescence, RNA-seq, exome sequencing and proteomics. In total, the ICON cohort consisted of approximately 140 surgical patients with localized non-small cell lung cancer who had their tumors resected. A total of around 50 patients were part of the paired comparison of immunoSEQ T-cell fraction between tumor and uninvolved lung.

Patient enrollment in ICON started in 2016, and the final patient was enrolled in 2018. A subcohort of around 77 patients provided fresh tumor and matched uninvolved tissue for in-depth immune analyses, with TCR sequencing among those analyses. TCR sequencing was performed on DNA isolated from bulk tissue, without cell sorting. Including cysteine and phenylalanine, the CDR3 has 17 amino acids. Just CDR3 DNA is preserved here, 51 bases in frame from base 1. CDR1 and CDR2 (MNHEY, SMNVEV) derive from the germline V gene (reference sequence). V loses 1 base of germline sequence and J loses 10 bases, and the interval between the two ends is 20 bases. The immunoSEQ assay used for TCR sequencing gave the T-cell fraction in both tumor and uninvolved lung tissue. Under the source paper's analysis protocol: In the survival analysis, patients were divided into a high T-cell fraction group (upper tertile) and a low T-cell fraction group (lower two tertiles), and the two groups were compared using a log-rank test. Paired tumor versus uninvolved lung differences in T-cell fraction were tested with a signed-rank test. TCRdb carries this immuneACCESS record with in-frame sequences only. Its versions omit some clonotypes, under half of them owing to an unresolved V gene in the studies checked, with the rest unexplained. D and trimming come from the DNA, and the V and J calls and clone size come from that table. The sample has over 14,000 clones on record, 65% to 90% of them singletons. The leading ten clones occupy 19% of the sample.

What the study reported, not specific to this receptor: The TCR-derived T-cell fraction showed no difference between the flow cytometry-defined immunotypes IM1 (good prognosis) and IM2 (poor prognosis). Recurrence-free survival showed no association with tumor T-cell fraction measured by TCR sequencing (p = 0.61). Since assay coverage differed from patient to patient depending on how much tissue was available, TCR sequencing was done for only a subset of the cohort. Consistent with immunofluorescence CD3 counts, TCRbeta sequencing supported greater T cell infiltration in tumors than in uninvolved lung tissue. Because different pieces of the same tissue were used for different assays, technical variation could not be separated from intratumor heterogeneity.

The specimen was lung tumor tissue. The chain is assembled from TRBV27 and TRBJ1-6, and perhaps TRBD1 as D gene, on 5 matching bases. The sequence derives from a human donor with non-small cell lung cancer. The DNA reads TGTGCCAGCAGTTTATATTCGGGCGGCAGGGAGGGCTCACCCCTCCACTTT. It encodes CASSLYSGGREGSPLHF.